Sequencing of this T cell receptor beta chain was carried out in a study of response to subunit inactivated influenza vaccine. Regarding the study as a whole: The authors put forward the suggestion that each seasonal influenza vaccination may bring in only a limited number of new T cells.

Per germline, CDR1 DFQATT and CDR2 SNEGSKA (reference sequence). The CDR3 extends over 15 amino acids. V shed 1 base and J shed 6 bases, with 17 bases lying between them. TCRdb recomputed calls from the RT-PCR reads with MiXCR, one row per CDR3 protein. The repertoire includes around 520,000 distinct CDR3 sequences, 25% of them detected once, and under 2.5% sits in the top ten. About this clonotype: The antigen remains undetermined.

The specimen was CD4+ T cells sorted from PBMCs, collected 5 to 6 days after vaccination. This sequence originates from a man aged 45 to 65 who received an inactivated influenza vaccine. The J gene is TRBJ2-3, the V gene TRBV20-1, with D perhaps assigned TRBD1 or TRBD2 (5 bases each). CDR3 sequence reads: CSARVVSLAGDTQYF. CDR3 DNA sequence: TGCAGTGCTAGAGTGGTTAGCCTAGCAGGGGATACGCAGTATTTT.